This entry describes one T cell receptor (beta chain). Its cognate antigen is unknown. In germline, CDR1 is MNHNS, CDR2 SASEGT. The CDR3 loop spans 15 amino acids. V shed 3 bases, J shed 7 bases, and the junction held 8 bases outside the gene matches. These data are taken from a study of cytomegalovirus exposure and HLA in healthy donors. Whole-study context: A previous analysis identified approximately 110 million unique TCR beta sequences derived from around 180 million T cells. Study results and caveats: CMV serostatus stood as the only immune exposure information on hand. A later analysis found most CMV-associated TCR beta chains apparently HLA-restricted.

The PCR had 60 Vbeta and 13 Jbeta primers. Measured with immunoSEQ multiplex PCR; TCRdb has only the in-frame clones, and not every one. Altogether about 190,000 clones are present, roughly 80% being singletons, with the ten largest covering around 3.9%. At sampling all donors were nominally healthy, likely with unrecorded immune exposures. The chain recombines TRBV6-1 with TRBJ1-2; 10 bases are a match to TRBD1. This TCR came from a man between 50 and 59 years old in good health and CMV-seronegative. Sequenced sample: PBMCs. CDR3 loop: CASSEGGTGDSGYTF. DNA for the CDR3: TGTGCCAGCAGTGAGGGGGGGACAGGGGACAGTGGCTACACCTTC.